This T cell receptor beta chain was sequenced in a study of blood T cell repertoires in COVID-19. The germline V gene has CDR1 ENHRY and CDR2 SYGVKD. This CDR3 is 14 amino acids long. V lost 5 bases, J lost 0 bases, and 3 bases stayed unmatched. Some clones are missing from TCRdb's copy, which holds only in-frame ones; the method was immunoSEQ multiplex PCR. The sample has approximately 190,000 clones, approximately 90% seen once. The chain couples TRBV10-3 to TRBJ1-1; 7 nucleotides align to TRBD1. Sample: peripheral blood. This sequence originates from a man aged 50 or older with acute or convalescent COVID-19. The CDR3 loop is CAISRQGMNTEAFF. CDR3 nucleotides: TGTGCCATCAGTCGACAGGGAATGAACACTGAAGCTTTCTTT.